These 3 T cell receptor beta chains share one sample of origin, sequenced in a study of identifying expanded T cells in peripheral blood. Repertoires were generated with immunoSEQ multiplex PCR, while TCRdb's copy carries only in-frame clones and drops some. The data show around 120,000 clones, 84% seen once. The sample was blood. Receptors originate from a person aged 18 to 69 in good health.

V is TRBV7-9 and J is TRBJ2-5; unclear D gene. V lost 5 bases, J lost 0 bases, and 13 bases lay in between. Germline V gene data show CDR1 as SEHNR and CDR2 as FQNEAQ (reference sequence). This CDR3 has 15 amino acids. The CDR3 reads CASSERYGHQETQYF. CDR3 sequence (DNA): TGTGCCAGCAGCGAGAGATATGGACACCAAGAGACCCAGTACTTC.

The chain links TRBV29-1 to TRBJ2-7, with 8 positions matching TRBD2. Looked up from germline, CDR1 is SQVTM and CDR2 is ANQGSEA. V dropped 3 bases and J dropped 1; count of bases not matched to a gene: 2. CDR3 length equals 13 residues. CDR3 coding DNA: TGCAGCGTTGATATAGCGGGGTCCTACGAGCAGTACTTC. The encoded protein is CSVDIAGSYEQYF.

V usage is TRBV6-1 and J usage is TRBJ1-4; D gene unclear. Looked up from germline, CDR1 is MNHNS and CDR2 is SASEGT. Trimming stripped 8 bases from V and 5 bases from J, with 12 bases between. This CDR3 is built from 13 residues. CDR3 protein: CASLDVGNEKLFF. The CDR3 DNA is TGTGCCAGCTTGGACGTAGGAAATGAAAAACTGTTTTTT.